The source of this T cell receptor beta chain is a study of response to subunit inactivated influenza vaccine. TCRdb re-called the RT-PCR reads with MiXCR, one entry per CDR3 protein. Here the sample spans about 570,000 distinct CDR3 sequences, about 11% being singletons. The germline gives CDR1 SGHTA, CDR2 FQGNSA. There are 14 residues in the CDR3. Trimming took 5 bases from V and 5 from J; bases not matched to a gene: 6. The sample was also reused in another study, on T cells expressing NK-cell markers. That source reports: What made the TCR beta cDNA was 5'RACE template switching with UMIs. Several experiments added an anti-gamma-delta TCR antibody to sort only alpha-beta TCR T cells. Nothing established the HCMV specificity of expanded NKG2C+ T cell clones.

The TCR comes from a middle-aged man who received an inactivated influenza vaccine. Sequences were derived from PBMCs from blood, sampled on the day of vaccination. The chain couples TRBV7-2 to TRBJ2-3; 8 nucleotides line up with TRBD2. Here the CDR3 DNA reads TGTGCCAGCAGCCGGGGGGGTCTTGGAGATACGCAGTATTTT. This encodes CASSRGGLGDTQYF.